Following are 14 T cell receptor beta chains from one sample sequenced in a study of blood T cell repertoires in COVID-19. The protocol was immunoSEQ multiplex PCR, while the TCRdb copy is restricted to in-frame clones and leaves out a portion. The data hold about 210,000 clones, with 83% observed a single time. Material for sequencing was peripheral blood. The source of these receptors is a woman aged 45-65 years with acute or convalescent COVID-19.

The chain carries TRBV29-1 and TRBJ2-7; 10 bases line up with TRBD1. V lost 4 bases to trimming and J lost 3 bases; unmatched junction nucleotides: 12. The length of the CDR3 is 16 residues. Germline values: CDR1 SQVTM, CDR2 ANQGSEA. The CDR3 spells CSVAPLSGTGVYEQYF. DNA for the CDR3: TGCAGCGTTGCCCCTTTATCCGGGACAGGGGTCTACGAGCAGTACTTC.

This clone has just one count. The chain employs TRBV5-1 and TRBJ2-3, with 14 positions matching TRBD2. Germline V gene data show CDR1 as SGHRS and CDR2 as YFSETQ. Germline trimming cut 4 bases from V and 6 bases from J; bases unmatched to any gene: 7. The CDR3 is made up of 16 amino acids. CDR3 nucleotide sequence: TGCGCCAGCAGCACGAGGACTAGCGGGAGGAGGGATACGCAGTATTTT. Its translation is CASSTRTSGRRDTQYF.

The gene calls are TRBV7-2 and TRBJ2-7; D call uncertain. The CDR3 is made up of 12 amino acids. Trimming stripped 4 bases from V and 5 bases from J, with 9 bases between. Looked up from germline, CDR1 is SGHTA and CDR2 is FQGNSA. The CDR3 nucleotides are TGTGCCAGCAGCTCACGACAACACGAGCAGTACTTC. It encodes CASSSRQHEQYF. Full variable domain (remainder filled in from reference TRBV7-2 and TRBJ2-7): GAGVSQSPSNKVTEKGKDVELRCDPISGHTALYWYRQSLGQGLEFLIYFQGNSAPDKSGLPSDRFSAERTGGSVSTLTIQRTQQEDSAVYLCASSSRQHEQYFGPGTRLTVT.

The chain combines TRBV5-4 with TRBJ2-1; 7 nucleotides match TRBD2. The CDR3 has 17 amino acids. V was clipped by 1 base and J by 6 bases; unmatched bases: 13. Germline V gene sequence: CDR1 SGHNT, CDR2 YYREEE (reference sequence). CDR3 coding DNA: TGTGCCAGCAGCTTGCCGACACTAGCGCCACTTGGCAATGAGCAGTTCTTC. It is translated as CASSLPTLAPLGNEQFF.

The genes are TRBV7-9 and TRBJ2-2; 10 bases are shared with TRBD2. J gave up 4 bases and V 5 bases, and 10 bases lay outside the gene matches. Germline CDR1 and CDR2: SEHNR and FQNEAQ (reference sequence). This CDR3 is 17 amino acids long. This CDR3 is CASSLDLAGVATGELFF. For the CDR3, the DNA is TGTGCCAGCAGCCTAGACCTAGCGGGAGTCGCCACCGGGGAGCTGTTTTTT.

The chain uses TRBV11-1 and TRBJ1-1, with 7 bases that match TRBD1. Germline trimming cut 5 bases from V and 3 bases from J; bases unmatched to any gene: 6. Germline V gene sequence: CDR1 SGHAT, CDR2 FQDESV (reference sequence). This CDR3 spans 14 amino acids. The CDR3 DNA sequence: TGTGCCAGCAGCGGATACAGGGGCTACACTGAAGCTTTCTTT. It is translated as CASSGYRGYTEAFF. The full variable domain, completed using reference TRBV11-1 and TRBJ1-1, is EAEVAQSPRYKITEKSQAVAFWCDPISGHATLYWYRQILGQGPELLVQFQDESVVDDSQLPKDRFSAERLKGVDSTLKIQPAELGDSAMYLCASSGYRGYTEAFFGQGTRLTVV.

V usage is TRBV2 and J usage is TRBJ2-7; tentatively, D is TRBD1 (5 bases). V gave up 0 bases and J gave up 12 bases, with 18 bases separating them. This CDR3 contains 14 residues. The germline V gene encodes CDR1 SNHLY and CDR2 FYNNEI. The CDR3 coding sequence is TGTGCCAGCAGTGAAGCCGTAAGGGGCTCGCTGGGGTACTTC. This translates into CASSEAVRGSLGYF.

This chain links TRBV10-3 with TRBJ2-5; 8 nucleotides match TRBD1. Germline assignment: CDR1 ENHRY and CDR2 SYGVKD. The junction had 9 bases not matched to a gene; V was cut back by 6 bases and J by 3 bases. This CDR3 contains 15 residues. CDR3 nucleotides: TGTGCCATCAGACCAGGGGGCGCCCCAGAAGAGACCCAGTACTTC. Translated: CAIRPGGAPEETQYF.

The chain joins TRBV2 to TRBJ2-7; 7 bases fit TRBD1. The CDR3 runs to 14 residues. Germline values: CDR1 SNHLY, CDR2 FYNNEI. J was trimmed by 4 bases and V by 1 base; bases with no gene match: 4. CDR3 residues: CASSEGGGNYEQYF. CDR3 in DNA: TGTGCCAGCAGTGAAGGAGGGGGCAATTACGAGCAGTACTTC.

The chain recombines TRBV6-4 with TRBJ2-3; a possible D gene is TRBD1 (5 bases). Germline V gene lookup returns CDR1 MRHNA and CDR2 SNTAGT. The CDR3 totals 14 residues. Trimming took off 3 bases at V and 2 bases at J, with 9 bases between the two ends. The CDR3 DNA follows: TGTGCCAGCAGTGAAGGGGTTTACACAGATACGCAGTATTTT. Protein product: CASSEGVYTDTQYF.

The chain links TRBV6-5 to TRBJ2-7; 8 bases agree with TRBD2. The V segment lost 6 bases and the J segment 6 bases; nucleotides outside the gene matches: 7. Germline CDR1 is MNHEY and CDR2 is SVGAGI. CDR3 length: 13 amino acids. CDR3 DNA sequence: TGTGCCAGCAGGGGCGGGGGGCTGTTCGAGCAGTACTTC. This translates into CASRGGGLFEQYF.

The chain couples TRBV30 to TRBJ1-1; tentative D call: TRBD1 (5 bases). CDR1 and CDR2 (germline): GTSNPN, SVGIG (reference sequence). V dropped 5 bases and J dropped 5 bases, with 15 bases sitting between them. The CDR3 spans 13 residues. The CDR3 sequence is CAWGRGRLTEAFF. CDR3 DNA sequence: TGTGCCTGGGGAAGGGGTCGACTGACTGAAGCTTTCTTT.

This clone was counted between two and nine times. V usage is TRBV6-1 and J usage is TRBJ2-7; D is perhaps TRBD2 (6 bases). The CDR3 extends over 15 amino acids. Germline CDR1 reads MNHNS; CDR2 reads SASEGT. Deletions cut 2 bases from V and 2 bases from J, with 13 bases between. CDR3 residues: CASSEILAEAYEQYF. The DNA of the CDR3 is TGTGCCAGCAGTGAAATACTAGCAGAAGCCTACGAGCAGTACTTC.

The V gene is TRBV29-1, the J gene TRBJ1-2, with D possibly being TRBD1 (6 bases). Deletions cut 4 bases from V and 4 bases from J, with 13 bases between. Per the germline V gene, CDR1 is SQVTM and CDR2 is ANQGSEA. The CDR3 loop spans 13 amino acids. CDR3 bases: TGCAGCGTTGGGACAGCCACTCGCTATGGCTACACCTTC. Translating it yields CSVGTATRYGYTF.